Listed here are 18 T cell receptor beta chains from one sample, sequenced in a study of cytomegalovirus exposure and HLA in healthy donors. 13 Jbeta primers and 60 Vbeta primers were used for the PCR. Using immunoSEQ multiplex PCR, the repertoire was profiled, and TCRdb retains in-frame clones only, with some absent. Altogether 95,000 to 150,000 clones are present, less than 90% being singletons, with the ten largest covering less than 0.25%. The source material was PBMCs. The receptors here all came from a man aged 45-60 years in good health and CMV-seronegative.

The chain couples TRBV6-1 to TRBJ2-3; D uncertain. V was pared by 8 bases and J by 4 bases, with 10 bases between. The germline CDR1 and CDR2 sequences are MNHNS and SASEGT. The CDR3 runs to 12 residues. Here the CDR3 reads CASGRTADTQYF. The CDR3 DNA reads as TGTGCCAGCGGCCGAACCGCAGATACGCAGTATTTT.

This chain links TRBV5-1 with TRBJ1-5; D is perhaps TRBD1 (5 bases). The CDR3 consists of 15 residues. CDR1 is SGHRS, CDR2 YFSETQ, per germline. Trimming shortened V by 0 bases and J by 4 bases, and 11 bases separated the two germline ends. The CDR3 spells CASSLAGGFNQPQHF. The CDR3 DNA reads TGCGCCAGCAGCTTGGCGGGGGGTTTTAATCAGCCCCAGCATTTT.

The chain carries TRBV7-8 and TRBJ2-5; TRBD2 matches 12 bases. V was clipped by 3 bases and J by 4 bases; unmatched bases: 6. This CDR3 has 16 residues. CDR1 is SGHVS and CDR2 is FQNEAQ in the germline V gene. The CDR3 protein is CASSFILAGGLETQYF. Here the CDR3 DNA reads TGTGCCAGCAGCTTCATCCTAGCGGGGGGGCTAGAGACCCAGTACTTC.

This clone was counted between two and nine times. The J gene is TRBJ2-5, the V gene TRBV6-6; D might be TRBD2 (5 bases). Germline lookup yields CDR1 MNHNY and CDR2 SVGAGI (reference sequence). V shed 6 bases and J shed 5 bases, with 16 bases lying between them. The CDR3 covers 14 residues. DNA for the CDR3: TGTGCCAGCAGCCGTGGCCCCGCGGGCGAGACCCAGTACTTC. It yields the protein CASSRGPAGETQYF.

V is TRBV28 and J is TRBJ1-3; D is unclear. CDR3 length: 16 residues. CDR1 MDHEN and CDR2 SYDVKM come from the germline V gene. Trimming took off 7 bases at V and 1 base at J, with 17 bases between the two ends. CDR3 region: CASTLTGTLSGNTIYF. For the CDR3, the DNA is TGTGCCAGCACCCTAACGGGTACTTTATCTGGAAACACCATATATTTT.

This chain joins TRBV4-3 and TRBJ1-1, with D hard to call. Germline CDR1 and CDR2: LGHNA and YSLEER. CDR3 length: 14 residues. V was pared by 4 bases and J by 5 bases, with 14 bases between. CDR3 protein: CASSPALLGTEAFF. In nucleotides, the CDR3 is TGCGCCAGCAGCCCTGCCCTTCTCGGTACTGAAGCTTTCTTT.

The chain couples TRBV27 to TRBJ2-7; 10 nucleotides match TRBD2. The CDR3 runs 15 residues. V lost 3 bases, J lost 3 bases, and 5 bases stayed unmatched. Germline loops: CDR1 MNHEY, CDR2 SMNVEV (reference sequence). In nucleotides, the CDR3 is TGTGCCAGCAGTTTTAAGGGGACTAGCGACTACGAGCAGTACTTC. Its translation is CASSFKGTSDYEQYF.

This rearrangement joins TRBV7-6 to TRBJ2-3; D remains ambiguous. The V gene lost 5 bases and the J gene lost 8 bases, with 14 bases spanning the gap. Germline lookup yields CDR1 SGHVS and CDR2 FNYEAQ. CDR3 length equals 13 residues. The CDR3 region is CASSRRTLGTQYF. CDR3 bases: TGTGCCAGCAGCAGAAGAACCCTCGGTACGCAGTATTTT.

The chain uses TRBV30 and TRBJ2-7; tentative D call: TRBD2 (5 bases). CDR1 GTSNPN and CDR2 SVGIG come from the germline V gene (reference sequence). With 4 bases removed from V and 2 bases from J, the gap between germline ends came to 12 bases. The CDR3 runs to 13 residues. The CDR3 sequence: CAWTRTGAYEQYF. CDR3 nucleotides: TGTGCCTGGACTAGGACTGGAGCCTACGAGCAGTACTTC.

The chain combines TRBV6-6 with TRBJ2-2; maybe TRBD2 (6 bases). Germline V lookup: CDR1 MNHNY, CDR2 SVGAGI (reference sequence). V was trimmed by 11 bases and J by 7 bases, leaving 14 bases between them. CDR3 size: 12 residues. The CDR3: CAGGGLGGELFF. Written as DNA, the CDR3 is TGTGCCGGAGGAGGGCTCGGCGGGGAGCTGTTTTTT.

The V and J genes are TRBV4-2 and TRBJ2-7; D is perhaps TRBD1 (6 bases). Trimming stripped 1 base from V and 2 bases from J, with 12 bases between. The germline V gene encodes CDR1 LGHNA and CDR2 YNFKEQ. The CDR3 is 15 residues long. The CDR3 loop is CASSQGRTETYEQYF. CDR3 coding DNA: TGTGCCAGCAGCCAAGGCCGGACAGAAACCTACGAGCAGTACTTC.

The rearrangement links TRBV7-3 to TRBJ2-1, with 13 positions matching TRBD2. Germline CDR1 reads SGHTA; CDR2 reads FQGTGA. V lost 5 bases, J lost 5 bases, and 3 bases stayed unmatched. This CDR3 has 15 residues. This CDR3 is CASSLGLAGDNEQFF. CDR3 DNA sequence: TGTGCCAGCAGCCTCGGACTAGCGGGGGACAATGAGCAGTTCTTC.

The CDR3 is CAWSVQGSNYGYTF. In DNA form, the CDR3 reads TGTGCCTGGAGTGTACAGGGGTCTAACTATGGCTACACCTTC. The chain combines TRBV30 with TRBJ1-2; the match to TRBD1 covers 7 bases. Germline CDR1 reads GTSNPN; CDR2 reads SVGIG (reference sequence). This CDR3 contains 14 residues. V trimming: 0 bases; J trimming: 0 bases; junction bases outside the gene matches: 1.

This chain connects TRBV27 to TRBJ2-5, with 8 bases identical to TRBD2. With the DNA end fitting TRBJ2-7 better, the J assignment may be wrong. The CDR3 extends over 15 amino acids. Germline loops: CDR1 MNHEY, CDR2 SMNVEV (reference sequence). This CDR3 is CASSPQRTSWYEQYF. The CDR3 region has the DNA TGTGCCAGCAGTCCTCAGCGGACTAGCTGGTACGAGCAGTACTTC.

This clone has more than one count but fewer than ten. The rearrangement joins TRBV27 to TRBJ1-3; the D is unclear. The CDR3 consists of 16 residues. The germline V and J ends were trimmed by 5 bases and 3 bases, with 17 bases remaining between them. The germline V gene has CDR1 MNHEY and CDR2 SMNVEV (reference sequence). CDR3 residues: CASSPGFNVGGNTIYF. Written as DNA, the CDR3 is TGTGCCAGCAGTCCGGGGTTTAATGTGGGTGGAAACACCATATATTTT.

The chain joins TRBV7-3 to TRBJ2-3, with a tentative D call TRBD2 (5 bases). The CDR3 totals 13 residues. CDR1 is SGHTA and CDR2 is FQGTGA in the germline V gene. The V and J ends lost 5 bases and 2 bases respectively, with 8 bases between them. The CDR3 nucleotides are TGTGCCAGCAGCCAGGACTCCACAGATACGCAGTATTTT. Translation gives CASSQDSTDTQYF. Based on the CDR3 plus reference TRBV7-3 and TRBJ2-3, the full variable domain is GAGVSQTPSNKVTEKGKYVELRCDPISGHTALYWYRQSLGQGPEFLIYFQGTGAADDSGLPNDRFFAVRPEGSVSTLKIQRTERGDSAVYLCASSQDSTDTQYFGPGTRLTVL.

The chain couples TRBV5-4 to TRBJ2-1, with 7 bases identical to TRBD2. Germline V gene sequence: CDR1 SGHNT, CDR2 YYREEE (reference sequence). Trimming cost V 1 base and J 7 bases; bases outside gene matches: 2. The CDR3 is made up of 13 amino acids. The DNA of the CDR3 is TGTGCCAGCAGCTTGAGCGGGACTAATGAGCAGTTCTTC. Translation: CASSLSGTNEQFF. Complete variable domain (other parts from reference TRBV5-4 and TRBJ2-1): ETGVTQSPTHLIKTRGQQVTLRCSSQSGHNTVSWYQQALGQGPQFIFQYYREEENGRGNFPPRFSGLQFPNYSSELNVNALELDDSALYLCASSLSGTNEQFFGPGTRLTVL.

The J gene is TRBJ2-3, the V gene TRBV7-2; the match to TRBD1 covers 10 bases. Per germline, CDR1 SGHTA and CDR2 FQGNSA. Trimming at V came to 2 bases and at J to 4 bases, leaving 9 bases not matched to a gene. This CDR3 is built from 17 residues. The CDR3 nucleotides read TGTGCCAGCAGCTTAAGGTCCGGGACAGGGGTGTCAGATACGCAGTATTTT. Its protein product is CASSLRSGTGVSDTQYF.